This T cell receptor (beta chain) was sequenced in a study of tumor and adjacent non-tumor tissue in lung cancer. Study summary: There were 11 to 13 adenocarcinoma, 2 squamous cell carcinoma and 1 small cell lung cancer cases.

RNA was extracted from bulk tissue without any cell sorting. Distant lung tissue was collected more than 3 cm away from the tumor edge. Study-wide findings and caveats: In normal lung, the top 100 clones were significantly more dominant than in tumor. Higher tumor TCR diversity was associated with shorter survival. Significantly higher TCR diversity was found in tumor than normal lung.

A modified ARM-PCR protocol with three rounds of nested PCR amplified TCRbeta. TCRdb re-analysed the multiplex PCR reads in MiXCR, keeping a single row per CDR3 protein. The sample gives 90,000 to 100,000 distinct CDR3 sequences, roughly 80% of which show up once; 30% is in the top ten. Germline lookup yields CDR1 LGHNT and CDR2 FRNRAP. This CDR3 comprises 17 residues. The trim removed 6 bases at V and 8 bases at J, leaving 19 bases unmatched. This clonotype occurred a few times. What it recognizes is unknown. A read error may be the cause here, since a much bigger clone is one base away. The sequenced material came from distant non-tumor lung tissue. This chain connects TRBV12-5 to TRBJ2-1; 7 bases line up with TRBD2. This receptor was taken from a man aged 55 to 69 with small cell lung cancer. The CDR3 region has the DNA TGTGCTAGTGGCCCAAAGACGTCCGGACTAGTCTTGGATGAGCAGTTCTTC. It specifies CASGPKTSGLVLDEQFF.